A single sample gave rise to the 7 T cell receptor beta chains below, sequenced in a study of beta chain features in type 1 diabetes. The whole isolated RNA underwent reverse transcription, so sequencing captured expressed TCRB transcripts. Clones were sequenced by immunoSEQ multiplex PCR, and TCRdb holds only the in-frame ones, with some missing. The sample lists about 250,000 clones, 12% to 15% occurring once. The specimen sequenced was naive CD4+ T cells from blood. The receptors were sampled from a woman in her thirties or forties in good health.

The V gene is TRBV6-4, the J gene TRBJ2-1; weak D call: TRBD1 (5 bases). V dropped 6 bases and J dropped 6 bases, with 24 bases sitting between them. In germline, CDR1 is MRHNA, CDR2 SNTAGT. This CDR3 has 17 residues. Here the CDR3 reads CASSPSPLRTWFNEQFF. CDR3 coding DNA: TGTGCCAGCAGCCCGTCCCCCTTAAGGACATGGTTCAATGAGCAGTTCTTC.

This clone showed up just a few times. The rearrangement joins TRBV11-2 to TRBJ2-5, with TRBD1 matching over 8 bases. Germline-derived CDR1 and CDR2 are SGHAT and FQNNGV. J was trimmed by 4 bases and V by 6 bases; bases with no gene match: 1. The length of the CDR3 is 12 residues. DNA for the CDR3: TGTGCCAGCAGTACAGGGGGAGAGACCCAGTACTTC. Translation: CASSTGGETQYF.

The chain links TRBV4-1 to TRBJ2-5; 7 bases are a match to TRBD1. The CDR3 has 15 amino acids. CDR1 is MGHRA and CDR2 is YSYEKL in the germline V gene. V shed 0 bases, J shed 5 bases, and the junction held 6 bases outside the gene matches. In nucleotides, the CDR3 is TGCGCCAGCAGCCAAGACGGAACAGGGGAGGAGACCCAGTACTTC. Its translation is CASSQDGTGEETQYF.

The sample holds many counts of this clone. The gene calls are TRBV29-1 and TRBJ2-6; weak D call: TRBD2 (5 bases). The CDR3 length is 14 residues. Germline V CDR1 and CDR2: SQVTM, ANQGSEA. V was cut by 4 bases and J by 3 bases, with 10 bases left in between. The CDR3 nucleotides read TGCAGCGTTGCACACGGGGTTGGGGCCAACGTCCTGACTTTC. Its protein product is CSVAHGVGANVLTF.

The V call is TRBV9, the J call TRBJ2-5, with a possible D match to TRBD2 (6 bases). Germline V gives CDR1 SGDLS, CDR2 YYNGEE. V was pared by 0 bases and J by 4 bases, with 19 bases between. CDR3 length: 17 residues. The CDR3 bases are TGTGCCAGCAGCGTAGGGTCCCTCAGGGCCGGGGGAGAGACCCAGTACTTC. It encodes CASSVGSLRAGGETQYF.

The chain couples TRBV29-1 to TRBJ1-3; D perhaps matches TRBD1 (5 bases). The V end lost 2 bases, the J end lost 0 bases, and 11 bases lay between the germline ends. Germline V gives CDR1 SQVTM, CDR2 ANQGSEA. This CDR3 has 15 amino acids. Written as DNA, the CDR3 is TGCAGCGTTGAACCAGGGCAGAGCTCTGGAAACACCATATATTTT. Translated, it gives CSVEPGQSSGNTIYF.

V gene TRBV6-5 combines with J gene TRBJ2-5; D might be TRBD2 (7 bases). The CDR3 runs to 15 residues. The V and J ends lost 8 bases and 1 base respectively, with 17 bases between them. Germline CDR1 MNHEY, CDR2 SVGAGI. CDR3 in DNA: TGTGCCAGCGCATTGATGGGAGGGGGCCAAGAGACCCAGTACTTC. Its protein is CASALMGGGQETQYF.